These 27 T cell receptor beta chains came from one sample sequenced in a study of PD-1 and CTLA-4 blockade in melanoma. Sequenced by immunoSEQ multiplex PCR; TCRdb stores in-frame clones only, minus some. The sample has 15,000 to 20,000 clones, about 69% seen once. The material sequenced was CD8+ T cells from peripheral blood, taken before anti-PD-1 treatment. The source is a human donor with melanoma.

The rearrangement joins TRBV27 to TRBJ2-6, with D maybe TRBD1 (6 bases). Germline V gives CDR1 MNHEY, CDR2 SMNVEV (reference sequence). V was trimmed by 2 bases and J by 4 bases, leaving 12 bases between them. The CDR3 runs to 16 residues. The CDR3 loop reads CASSLLTGTGANVLTF. The CDR3, as DNA: TGTGCCAGCAGTTTACTCACAGGGACCGGGGCCAACGTCCTGACTTTC.

This clone was detected once. The V call is TRBV15, the J call TRBJ1-4; TRBD1 is a possible D gene (6 bases). Germline V gives CDR1 LNHNV, CDR2 YYDKDF (reference sequence). CDR3 length: 14 residues. Trimming removed 1 base at V and 8 bases at J, with 11 bases between. This CDR3 is CATSRAGGREKLFF. CDR3 sequence (DNA): TGTGCCACCAGCAGAGCCGGGGGGCGAGAAAAACTGTTTTTT.

The chain carries TRBV5-5 and TRBJ2-7; perhaps TRBD1 as D (5 bases). V was trimmed by 4 bases and J by 2 bases, leaving 10 bases between them. The CDR3 has 13 residues. In germline, CDR1 is SGHKS, CDR2 YYEKEE (reference sequence). Written as DNA, the CDR3 is TGTGCCAGCAGCATCGACAGCACCTACGAGCAGTACTTC. Its translation is CASSIDSTYEQYF.

The genes are TRBV27 and TRBJ2-1; 8 bases map to TRBD2. J gave up 4 bases and V 6 bases, and 5 bases lay outside the gene matches. The V gene's germline CDR1 is MNHEY and CDR2 SMNVEV (reference sequence). This CDR3 region has 14 residues. CDR3 in amino acids: CASRSGSSYNEQFF. CDR3 nucleotides: TGTGCCAGCAGAAGCGGGAGCTCTTACAATGAGCAGTTCTTC.

This chain uses TRBV5-1 with TRBJ1-2; D ambiguous. The CDR3 has 14 residues. V shed 4 bases and J shed 0 bases, with 10 bases lying between them. Germline CDR1 and CDR2: SGHRS and YFSETQ. The CDR3 reads CASSRGTSNYGYTF. The CDR3 DNA sequence: TGCGCCAGCAGCCGTGGAACTTCTAACTATGGCTACACCTTC.

The rearrangement uses TRBV6-5 and TRBJ2-7; TRBD2 is a possible D gene (6 bases). Germline values: CDR1 MNHEY, CDR2 SVGAGI. Between the trimmed V and J ends, which lost 0 bases and 3 bases, there was a span of 15 bases. This CDR3 has 16 residues. The CDR3 sequence: CASSYSSTGLHYEQYF. As DNA, the CDR3 is TGTGCCAGCAGTTACTCGTCGACGGGACTCCACTACGAGCAGTACTTC.

This clone was counted a few times. The V gene is TRBV4-1, the J gene TRBJ2-2, with D uncertain. This CDR3 is 11 amino acids long. Germline CDR1 MGHRA, CDR2 YSYEKL. V lost 3 bases and J 5 bases, leaving 1 base between the germline ends. The CDR3 here is CASSHTGELFF. The DNA for the CDR3 is TGCGCCAGCAGCCATACCGGGGAGCTGTTTTTT.

The CDR3 region is CATSSQGSHQPQHF. CDR3 nucleotide sequence: TGTGCCACCAGCAGTCAGGGGAGTCATCAGCCCCAGCATTTT. The chain combines TRBV15 with TRBJ1-5, with D perhaps TRBD1 (6 bases). Germline assignment: CDR1 LNHNV and CDR2 YYDKDF (reference sequence). The CDR3 is made up of 14 amino acids. V was cut by 3 bases and J by 5 bases, with 11 bases left in between.

The chain joins TRBV29-1 to TRBJ2-7; possibly TRBD1 for D (6 bases). Deletions cut 4 bases from V and 0 bases from J, with 10 bases between. This CDR3 contains 13 residues. CDR1 and CDR2 (germline): SQVTM, ANQGSEA. The CDR3 nucleotides read TGCAGCGTTGCAGACAGGAGCTCCTACGAGCAGTACTTC. This encodes CSVADRSSYEQYF.

The chain joins TRBV3-1 (or the pseudogene TRBV3-2) to TRBJ2-5; D is unresolved. The V end lost 4 bases, the J end lost 5 bases, and 17 bases lay between the germline ends. Germline loops: CDR1 LGHDT, CDR2 YNNKEL (reference sequence). The CDR3 loop spans 15 amino acids. CDR3 amino acids: CASSRNGPFSETQYF. CDR3 nucleotides: TGTGCCAGCAGCCGAAACGGTCCTTTCTCTGAGACCCAGTACTTC.

V and J are TRBV15 and TRBJ2-7, with 10 positions matching TRBD1. This CDR3 region has 14 residues. Germline-derived CDR1 and CDR2 are LNHNV and YYDKDF (reference sequence). With V trimmed by 1 base and J by 5 bases, 2 bases remained unmatched. Written as DNA, the CDR3 is TGTGCCACCAGCAGAGGGGGGACAGGGGACGAGCAGTACTTC. This translates into CATSRGGTGDEQYF.

The V call is TRBV30, the J call TRBJ2-7; TRBD2 might be the D (5 bases). V lost 1 base and J lost 3, with 10 bases in between. CDR3 size: 13 residues. Germline V CDR1 and CDR2: GTSNPN, SVGIG (reference sequence). CDR3 DNA: TGTGCCTGGAGTGCCGGGATGAACTACGAGCAGTACTTC. Translated: CAWSAGMNYEQYF.

The chain has TRBV4-1 and TRBJ1-6; no firm D call. V gave up 0 bases and J gave up 5 bases, with 8 bases separating them. The V gene's germline CDR1 is MGHRA and CDR2 YSYEKL. The CDR3 is made up of 15 amino acids. The CDR3: CASSQEHPNNSPLHF. Here the CDR3 DNA reads TGCGCCAGCAGCCAAGAACACCCGAATAATTCACCCCTCCACTTT.

The chain links TRBV19 to TRBJ2-7; 8 bases are a match to TRBD1. This CDR3 region has 14 residues. Germline V gene data show CDR1 as LNHDA and CDR2 as SQIVND (reference sequence). V gave up 4 bases and J gave up 4 bases; unmatched junction bases: 6. Here the CDR3 DNA reads TGTGCCAGTAGTACTTCAGGGGGCCGGTACGAGCAGTACTTC. Its protein is CASSTSGGRYEQYF.

This clone was seen only a few times. V usage is TRBV12-3 or TRBV12-4 and J usage is TRBJ1-1, with D possibly matching TRBD1 (5 bases). The V end lost 5 bases, the J end lost 6 bases, and 10 bases lay between the germline ends. The CDR3 extends over 12 amino acids. This CDR3 is CASSIQGPEAFF. The CDR3 DNA follows: TGTGCCAGCAGTATCCAGGGTCCTGAAGCTTTCTTT.

This chain uses TRBV6-4 with TRBJ1-5; a possible D gene is TRBD1 (5 bases). Trimming removed 6 bases from V and 3 bases from J, with 9 bases in between. Germline loops: CDR1 MRHNA, CDR2 SNTAGT. The CDR3 contains 13 residues. As DNA, the CDR3 is TGTGCCAGCAGCGAGACAGACAATCAGCCCCAGCATTTT. Amino acids: CASSETDNQPQHF.

The chain joins TRBV5-1 to TRBJ1-2; unclear D gene. Germline-derived CDR1 and CDR2 are SGHRS and YFSETQ. V was shortened by 3 bases and J by 8 bases, with 17 bases between the two germline ends. There are 14 residues in the CDR3. The chain's CDR3 is CASSYSDPGGGYTF. CDR3 nucleotide sequence: TGCGCCAGCAGCTACTCGGACCCCGGCGGAGGCTACACCTTC.

The chain links TRBV13 to TRBJ2-1, with 10 bases lining up with TRBD2. V gave up 3 bases and J gave up 0 bases; unmatched junction bases: 14. The CDR3 extends over 20 amino acids. CDR1 PRHDT and CDR2 FYEKMQ come from the germline V gene (reference sequence). The DNA of the CDR3 is TGTGCCAGCAGCTTGGCACTAGCGGGACCACTGACCAGCTCCTACAATGAGCAGTTCTTC. Its protein product is CASSLALAGPLTSSYNEQFF.

V gene TRBV2 combines with J gene TRBJ2-7; D possibly uses TRBD1 or TRBD2 (6 bases each). The CDR3 is 13 amino acids. V gave up 8 bases and J gave up 6 bases, with 17 bases separating them. Germline V CDR1 and CDR2: SNHLY, FYNNEI. The DNA of the CDR3 is TGTGCCAGCGGAGGGGGGCAGGGGATCGAGCAGTACTTC. Its protein is CASGGGQGIEQYF.

This clone was observed a handful of times. V is TRBV3-1 (or the pseudogene TRBV3-2) and J is TRBJ1-2; tentatively, D is TRBD1 (6 bases). From germline, CDR1 is LGHDT and CDR2 YNNKEL (reference sequence). V dropped 1 base and J dropped 4 bases, with 10 bases sitting between them. The CDR3 is 14 amino acids. The CDR3, as DNA: TGTGCCAGCAGCCAAGGTCAGGGGATCTATGGCTACACCTTC. Protein sequence: CASSQGQGIYGYTF.

The chain is built from TRBV29-1 and TRBJ2-5; 8 nucleotides agree with TRBD1. This CDR3 has 13 residues. V lost 8 bases and J lost 4; bases outside the gene matches: 9. Germline assignment: CDR1 SQVTM and CDR2 ANQGSEA. CDR3 protein: CSINQGAGETQYF. The CDR3 DNA reads as TGCAGCATCAACCAGGGGGCTGGAGAGACCCAGTACTTC.

The J gene is TRBJ1-4, the V gene TRBV6-1; D unresolved. Trimming stripped 4 bases from V and 0 bases from J, with 21 bases between. Germline V CDR1 and CDR2: MNHNS, SASEGT. The CDR3 spans 19 residues. The CDR3 DNA follows: TGTGCCAGCAGTGGAGAAAGCGTCGGCAGTTTTACAACTAATGAAAAACTGTTTTTT. Its translation is CASSGESVGSFTTNEKLFF.

This clone has just one count. The genes are TRBV11-2 and TRBJ1-4; D perhaps matches TRBD1 (6 bases). There are 13 residues in the CDR3. Trimming took 5 bases from V and 8 from J, leaving 12 bases between them. The germline CDR1 and CDR2 sequences are SGHAT and FQNNGV. CDR3 loop: CASSPGGAEKLFF. The DNA for the CDR3 is TGTGCCAGCAGCCCCGGGGGCGCGGAAAAACTGTTTTTT.

The chain uses TRBV5-1 and TRBJ2-1; D is unresolved. V lost 3 bases and J 2 bases, leaving 6 bases between the germline ends. Germline CDR1 and CDR2: SGHRS and YFSETQ. The CDR3 is 13 residues long. CDR3 bases: TGCGCCAGCAGCTCTACAACCTACAATGAGCAGTTCTTC. Translating gives CASSSTTYNEQFF.

The CDR3 coding sequence is TGTGCCAGCAGCTTAGCGGAGACGCGCGGCTACACCTTC. Translated: CASSLAETRGYTF. This sequence joins TRBV7-8 and TRBJ1-2; D gene ambiguous. Per the germline V gene, CDR1 is SGHVS and CDR2 is FQNEAQ. The CDR3 consists of 13 residues. The V end lost 0 bases, the J end lost 8 bases, and 10 bases lay between the germline ends.

This chain connects TRBV7-8 to TRBJ1-5, with no clear D. Trimming took 5 bases from V and 0 from J, leaving 11 bases between them. The CDR3 is 15 residues long. Germline loops: CDR1 SGHVS, CDR2 FQNEAQ. The CDR3 DNA is TGTGCCAGCAGCCCCACTCCATATAGCAATCAGCCCCAGCATTTT. This encodes CASSPTPYSNQPQHF.

The J gene is TRBJ2-3, the V gene TRBV27; 11 bases are shared with TRBD2. This CDR3 is built from 16 residues. The V gene end was trimmed by 2 bases and the J gene end by 3 bases; junction bases not matched to a gene: 4. Germline loops: CDR1 MNHEY, CDR2 SMNVEV (reference sequence). As DNA, the CDR3 is TGTGCCAGCAGTTTAATAGTAGCGGGGGGGACAGATACGCAGTATTTT. Translation: CASSLIVAGGTDTQYF.